This T cell receptor (beta chain) was recovered during a study of cytomegalovirus exposure and HLA in healthy donors. Study context: The same platform was used for the 130 or so validation repertoires as for the 650 to 800 first-cohort repertoires, as reported in a later analysis.

Overall study findings and caveats: It was reportedly the case that the classifier diagnosed cytomegalovirus status with high specificity and sensitivity. CMV antigen specificity of a few CMV-associated chains was confirmed in vitro.

Here immunoSEQ multiplex PCR was the method, and the copy in TCRdb shows in-frame clones only, minus some. The data contain about 160,000 clones, roughly nine tenths of them seen just once; the ten biggest clones take up roughly 6%. This CDR3 region has 13 residues. Unmatched junction bases numbered 3, after V lost 4 bases and J lost 1 base. CDR1 and CDR2 from the germline V gene are SQVTM and ANQGSEA. With regard to this clone: Its antigen is still unknown.

The chain is built from TRBV29-1 and TRBJ1-2; 7 bases agree with TRBD1. Material for sequencing was PBMCs. The clonotype comes from a woman aged 25 to 45 in good health and CMV-seronegative. CDR3 DNA sequence: TGCAGCGTTGGACAGGGCGGTAACTATGGCTACACCTTC. Its translation is CSVGQGGNYGYTF.